These 23 T cell receptor beta chains share one sample of origin, sequenced in a study of T cells in Graves' hyperthyroidism and ophthalmopathy. Researchers amplified the TCR beta CDR3 regions from RNA transcripts. First-round RT-PCR of the TCR CDR3 relied on the HTBI primer set. TCRdb redid the calling of the multiplex PCR reads with MiXCR, one entry per CDR3 protein. The data show 310,000 or so distinct CDR3 sequences, over 15% seen once. Sequencing input: blood. Receptors originate from a woman aged 60-75 years with Graves' ophthalmopathy.

This clonotype was seen many times. The chain's CDR3 is CASSRTGNLDEQFF. The CDR3 DNA follows: TGTGCCAGCAGTCGGACTGGCAACCTCGATGAGCAGTTCTTC. The V gene is TRBV6-1, the J gene TRBJ2-1, with TRBD2 as a possible D gene (5 bases). This CDR3 region has 14 residues. V gave up 5 bases and J gave up 8 bases, with 16 bases separating them. Germline V lookup: CDR1 MNHNS, CDR2 SASEGT.

The rearrangement uses TRBV5-6 and TRBJ1-1, with TRBD1 matching over 12 bases. Trimming removed 6 bases from V and 1 base from J; junction bases left unmatched: 16. This CDR3 region has 19 residues. Germline CDR1 reads SGHDT; CDR2 reads YYEEEE. The CDR3 sequence: CASNLWGGTGGIGNTEAFF. DNA for the CDR3: TGTGCCAGCAACCTTTGGGGTGGGACAGGGGGCATTGGGAACACTGAAGCTTTCTTT.

This chain links TRBV6-5 with TRBJ2-7, with 7 nucleotides matching TRBD1. The CDR3 totals 13 residues. V gave up 2 bases and J gave up 3 bases; unmatched junction bases: 1. Germline loops: CDR1 MNHEY, CDR2 SVGAGI. CDR3 nucleotide sequence: TGTGCCAGCAGTTACAGGGACAGCTACGAGCAGTACTTC. Translating it yields CASSYRDSYEQYF.

This chain links TRBV28 with TRBJ2-2, with TRBD1 matching over 8 bases. The germline V gene has CDR1 MDHEN and CDR2 SYDVKM. V lost 2 bases to trimming and J lost 8 bases; unmatched junction nucleotides: 10. This CDR3 has 16 residues. CDR3 sequence (DNA): TGTGCCAGCAGTTTAAAAACAGGGGGTGATTTTGGGGAGCTGTTTTTT. It is translated as CASSLKTGGDFGELFF.

This clonotype was observed at least ten times. The chain joins TRBV6-2 or TRBV6-3 to TRBJ2-7, with D unclear. There are 13 residues in the CDR3. Trimming took 7 bases from V and 9 from J, leaving 19 bases between them. The germline V gene encodes CDR1 MNHEY and CDR2 SVGEGT. The CDR3 DNA follows: TGTGCCAGCACACATCGATTAGCCGGTGGGCAGTACTTC. This sequence encodes CASTHRLAGGQYF.

The sample holds many counts of this clonotype. This CDR3 reads CATAQIQAPPPNTEAFF. The DNA for the CDR3 is TGTGCCACCGCACAGATTCAGGCCCCGCCCCCGAACACTGAAGCTTTCTTT. The chain couples TRBV18 to TRBJ1-1; D gene ambiguous. The germline CDR1 and CDR2 sequences are KGHSH and LQKENI. Trimming left V 10 bases short and J 1 base short, with 25 bases between. The CDR3 totals 17 residues. Looking up the rest from reference TRBV18 and TRBJ1-1 gives the full variable domain: NAGVMQNPRHLVRRRGQEARLRCSPMKGHSHVYWYRQLPEEGLKFMVYLQKENIIDESGMPKERFSAEFPKEGPSILRIQQVVRGDSAAYFCATAQIQAPPPNTEAFFGQGTRLTVV.

This clonotype was seen just once. With a much larger clone just one base away, this may be a read error. The V gene is TRBV18, the J gene TRBJ2-7, with D possibly TRBD1 on 5 matching bases. CDR3 length equals 12 residues. Germline V gives CDR1 KGHSH, CDR2 LQKENI. This CDR3 is CTSSPDRYEQYF. The CDR3 nucleotides read TGTACCAGCTCACCTGACAGATACGAGCAGTACTTC. The entire variable domain, with the rest obtained from reference TRBV18 and TRBJ2-7, is as follows: NAGVMQNPRHLVRRRGQEARLRCSPMKGHSHVYWYRQLPEEGLKFMVYLQKENIIDESGMPKERFSAEFPKEGPSILRIQQVVRGDSAAYFCTSSPDRYEQYFGPGTRLTVT.

This chain joins TRBV2 and TRBJ2-1, with 11 nucleotides matching TRBD2. Germline trimming cut 6 bases from V and 7 bases from J; bases unmatched to any gene: 11. CDR1 is SNHLY, CDR2 FYNNEI, per germline. This CDR3 comprises 16 residues. CDR3 region: CASRPSSGRALNEQFF. For the CDR3, the DNA is TGTGCCAGCAGACCGAGTAGCGGGAGGGCCCTAAATGAGCAGTTCTTC.

This clonotype was seen at least ten times. The genes are TRBV10-3 and TRBJ1-1; D remains ambiguous. The CDR3 has 13 residues. Germline assignment: CDR1 ENHRY and CDR2 SYGVKD. Deletions cut 0 bases from V and 6 bases from J, with 8 bases between. The chain's CDR3 is CAISESGSPEAFF. The DNA for the CDR3 is TGTGCCATCAGTGAGTCAGGCAGCCCTGAAGCTTTCTTT.

This clonotype was recorded at least ten times. Written as DNA, the CDR3 is TGTGCCAGCAGTGAAGGAAGAAGAGCCAAAAACATTCAGTACTTC. The encoded protein is CASSEGRRAKNIQYF. The chain couples TRBV2 to TRBJ2-4; D not resolved. Germline-derived CDR1 and CDR2 are SNHLY and FYNNEI. V was shortened by 1 base and J by 0 bases, with 7 bases between the two germline ends. This CDR3 has 15 amino acids.

This clonotype was detected many times. The chain uses TRBV7-2 and TRBJ2-3, with 7 bases aligning to TRBD2. With 0 bases clipped from V and 7 bases from J, the junction kept 13 bases outside the gene matches. The CDR3 has 17 amino acids. Germline assignment: CDR1 SGHTA and CDR2 FQGNSA. CDR3 nucleotide sequence: TGTGCCAGCAGCTTAGCGATTTTGGGGGGAGGGACGAATACGCAGTATTTT. Translated: CASSLAILGGGTNTQYF.

In its sample, this clonotype was seen many times. This rearrangement joins TRBV2 to TRBJ1-5; no definite D call. Deletions cut 3 bases from V and 7 bases from J, with 7 bases between. Per the germline V gene, CDR1 is SNHLY and CDR2 is FYNNEI. The CDR3 covers 12 residues. CDR3 DNA: TGTGCCAGCAGTGAGGATGGGCAGCCCCAGCATTTT. Translated: CASSEDGQPQHF.

This clonotype was detected many times. This chain connects TRBV28 to TRBJ2-1, with a tentative D call TRBD1 (6 bases). V lost 1 base and J 0 bases, leaving 28 bases between the germline ends. The germline V gene encodes CDR1 MDHEN and CDR2 SYDVKM. The CDR3 has 22 amino acids. The CDR3 region is CASSLLFGANRVGFLSYNEQFF. The CDR3 bases are TGTGCCAGCAGTTTATTATTCGGAGCGAACAGGGTTGGTTTTCTCTCCTACAATGAGCAGTTCTTC.

This clonotype was seen at least ten times. The genes are TRBV27 and TRBJ1-6; no firm D call. Germline V gives CDR1 MNHEY, CDR2 SMNVEV (reference sequence). The CDR3 extends over 12 amino acids. Between the trimmed V and J ends, which lost 3 bases and 6 bases, there was a span of 3 bases. Here the CDR3 DNA reads TGTGCCAGCAGTTTTGCTAATTCACCCCTCCACTTT. This translates into CASSFANSPLHF.

This clonotype was seen at least ten times. The J gene is TRBJ1-1, the V gene TRBV6-1; weak D call: TRBD1 (5 bases). The CDR3 runs to 13 residues. Trimming cost V 5 bases and J 3 bases, with 10 bases left between them. CDR1 is MNHNS and CDR2 is SASEGT in the germline V gene. This chain's CDR3 is CASSWGVDTEAFF. In DNA form, the CDR3 reads TGTGCCAGCAGTTGGGGGGTTGACACTGAAGCTTTCTTT.

This clonotype has at least ten counts. The chain links TRBV2 to TRBJ1-5; D unresolved. V shed 8 bases and J shed 3 bases, with 11 bases lying between them. The germline CDR1 and CDR2 sequences are SNHLY and FYNNEI. The length of the CDR3 is 13 residues. The CDR3 sequence: CASADIFNQPQHF. The CDR3 coding sequence is TGTGCCAGCGCTGACATTTTCAATCAGCCCCAGCATTTT.

This clonotype was recorded a few times. The gene calls are TRBV7-2 and TRBJ2-2; 8 bases map to TRBD2. V shed 7 bases, J shed 1 base, and the junction held 2 bases outside the gene matches. Germline V gene lookup returns CDR1 SGHTA and CDR2 FQGNSA. This CDR3 comprises 14 residues. This chain's CDR3 is CASMAGGNTGELFF. For the CDR3, the DNA is TGTGCCAGCATGGCGGGGGGGAACACCGGGGAGCTGTTTTTT.

The V gene is TRBV4-2, the J gene TRBJ1-3; tentatively, D is TRBD1 (5 bases). The V end lost 0 bases, the J end lost 4 bases, and 13 bases lay between the germline ends. The CDR3 has 16 residues. CDR1 and CDR2 from the germline V gene are LGHNA and YNFKEQ. The CDR3 DNA is TGTGCCAGCAGCCAAGAAGTACGGGGGGTAGGAAACACCATATATTTT. Residues: CASSQEVRGVGNTIYF.

The chain carries TRBV20-1 and TRBJ2-7; possibly TRBD1 or TRBD2 for D (5 bases each). Germline V lookup: CDR1 DFQATT, CDR2 SNEGSKA (reference sequence). The CDR3 runs 14 residues. Deletions cut 5 bases from V and 1 base from J, with 15 bases between. CDR3 protein: CSAPKMGESYEQYF. The CDR3 DNA follows: TGCAGTGCTCCAAAAATGGGGGAGTCCTACGAGCAGTACTTC.

In its sample, this clonotype was seen a few times. The chain recombines TRBV9 with TRBJ1-4, with a tentative D call TRBD1 (6 bases). CDR1 SGDLS and CDR2 YYNGEE come from the germline V gene. The length of the CDR3 is 15 residues. Trimming shortened V by 0 bases and J by 5 bases, and 11 bases separated the two germline ends. This CDR3 reads CASSVAPGENEKLFF. CDR3 nucleotide sequence: TGTGCCAGCAGCGTAGCCCCAGGGGAGAATGAAAAACTGTTTTTT.

In its sample, this clonotype was seen many times. The chain joins TRBV20-1 to TRBJ1-6; 8 bases are a match to TRBD1. V shed 3 bases and J 0 bases; nucleotides not matched to a gene: 7. The CDR3 covers 17 residues. Germline V gene sequence: CDR1 DFQATT, CDR2 SNEGSKA (reference sequence). For the CDR3, the DNA is TGCAGTGCTAGGACAGGGGTCGGGAGCTCCTATAATTCACCCCTCCACTTT. Translation: CSARTGVGSSYNSPLHF.

This clonotype showed up many times. The chain joins TRBV5-8 to TRBJ1-4; TRBD1 is a possible D gene (6 bases). CDR1 is SGHTS, CDR2 YDEGEE, per germline. Trimming left V 2 bases short and J 5 bases short, with 16 bases between. CDR3 size: 16 residues. CDR3 sequence reads: CASSFGGSLGNEKLFF. CDR3 bases: TGTGCCAGCAGCTTCGGGGGCAGCCTTGGGAATGAAAAACTGTTTTTT.

This clonotype was observed at least ten times. V is TRBV7-2 and J is TRBJ1-2, with D perhaps TRBD1 (5 bases). Trimming shortened V by 4 bases and J by 5 bases, and 23 bases separated the two germline ends. The CDR3 contains 17 residues. Looked up from germline, CDR1 is SGHTA and CDR2 is FQGNSA. This chain's CDR3 is CASSSGADNSHLYGYTF. Here the CDR3 DNA reads TGTGCCAGCAGCTCGGGAGCGGACAACTCCCATCTGTATGGCTACACCTTC.